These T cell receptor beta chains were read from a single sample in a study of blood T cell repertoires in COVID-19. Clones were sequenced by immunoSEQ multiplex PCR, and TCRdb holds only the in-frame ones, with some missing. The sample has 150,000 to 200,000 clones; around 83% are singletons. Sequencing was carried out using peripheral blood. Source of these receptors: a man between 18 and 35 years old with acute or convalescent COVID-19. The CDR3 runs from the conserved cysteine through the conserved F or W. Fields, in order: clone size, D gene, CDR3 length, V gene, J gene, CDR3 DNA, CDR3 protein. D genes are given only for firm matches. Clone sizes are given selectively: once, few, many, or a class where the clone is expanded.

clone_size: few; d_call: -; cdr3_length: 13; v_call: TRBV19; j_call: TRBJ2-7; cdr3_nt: TGTGCCAGTAGCCAACAGGGTCGGTACGAGCAGTACTTC; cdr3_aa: CASSQQGRYEQYF
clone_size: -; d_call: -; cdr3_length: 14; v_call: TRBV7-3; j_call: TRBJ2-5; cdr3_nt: TGTGCCTCCCCGAAAAGCCCTCTTTTGGAGACCCAGTACTTC; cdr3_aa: CASPKSPLLETQYF
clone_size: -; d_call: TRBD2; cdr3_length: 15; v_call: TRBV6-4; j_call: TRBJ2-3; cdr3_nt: TGTGCCAGCAGTGCTGCGGGGGGTCAGACAGATACGCAGTATTTT; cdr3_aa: CASSAAGGQTDTQYF
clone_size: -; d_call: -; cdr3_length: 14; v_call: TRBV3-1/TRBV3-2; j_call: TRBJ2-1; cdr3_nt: TGTGCCAGCAGCCAAGAACCAGGGCGTTACCAGCAGTTCTTC; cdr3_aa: CASSQEPGRYQQFF
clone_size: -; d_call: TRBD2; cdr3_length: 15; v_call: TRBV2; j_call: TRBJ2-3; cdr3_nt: TGTGCCAGCAAAGGGACTAGCGGGGCGACAGATACGCAGTATTTT; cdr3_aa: CASKGTSGATDTQYF
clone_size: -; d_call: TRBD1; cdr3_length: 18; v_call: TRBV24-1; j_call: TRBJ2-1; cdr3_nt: TGTGCCACCAGTGATTCACGGACAGGGGGCATAAGAGGGAATGAGCAGTTCTTC; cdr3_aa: CATSDSRTGGIRGNEQFF
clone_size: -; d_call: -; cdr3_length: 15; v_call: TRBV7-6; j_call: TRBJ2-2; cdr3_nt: TGTGCCAGCAGCGTAATTGACAGGAACACCGGGGAGCTGTTTTTT; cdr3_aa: CASSVIDRNTGELFF
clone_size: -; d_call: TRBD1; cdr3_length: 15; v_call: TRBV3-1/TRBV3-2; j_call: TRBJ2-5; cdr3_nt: TGTGCCAGCACCACGATCACAGGGGGCGCGAAGACCCAGTACTTC; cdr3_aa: CASTTITGGAKTQYF
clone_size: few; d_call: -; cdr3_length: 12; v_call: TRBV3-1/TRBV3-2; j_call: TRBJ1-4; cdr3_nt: TGTGCCAGCAGCCAGGGAGGTGAAAAACTGTTTTTT; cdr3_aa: CASSQGGEKLFF
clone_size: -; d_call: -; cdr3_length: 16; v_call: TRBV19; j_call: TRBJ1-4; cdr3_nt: TGTGCCAGTAGTATGACAGCCTCCGCAACTAATGAAAAACTGTTTTTT; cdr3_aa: CASSMTASATNEKLFF
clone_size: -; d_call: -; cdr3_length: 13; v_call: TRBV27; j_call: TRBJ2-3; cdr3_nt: TGTGCCAGCAGTTTATTAAGCACAGATACGCAGTATTTT; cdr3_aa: CASSLLSTDTQYF
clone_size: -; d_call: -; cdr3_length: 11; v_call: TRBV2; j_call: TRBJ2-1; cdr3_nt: TGTGCCAGCATAAAGAGGGATGAGCAGTTCTTC; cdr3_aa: CASIKRDEQFF
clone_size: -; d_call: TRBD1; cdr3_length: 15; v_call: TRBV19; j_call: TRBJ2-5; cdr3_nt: TGTGCCAGTAGCCCGGGGACAGGACCATGGGAGACCCAGTACTTC; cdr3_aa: CASSPGTGPWETQYF
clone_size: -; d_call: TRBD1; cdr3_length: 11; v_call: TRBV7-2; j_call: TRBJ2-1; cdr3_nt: TGTGCCAGCAGAGACTCAGGGGGGCAGTTCTTC; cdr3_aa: CASRDSGGQFF
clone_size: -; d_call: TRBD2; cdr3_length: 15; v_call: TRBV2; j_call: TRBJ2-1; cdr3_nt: TGTGCCAGCAGTGATCAGGGAGGGATCTACAATGAGCAGTTCTTC; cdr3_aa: CASSDQGGIYNEQFF
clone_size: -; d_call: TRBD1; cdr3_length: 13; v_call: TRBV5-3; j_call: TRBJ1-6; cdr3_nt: TGTGCCAGAGTGACAGGGGGCACCTCACCCCTCCACTTT; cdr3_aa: CARVTGGTSPLHF
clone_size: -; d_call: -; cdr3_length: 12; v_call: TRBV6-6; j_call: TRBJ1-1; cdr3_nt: TGTGCCAGCAGCAGAACAGCCGCTGAAGCTTTCTTT; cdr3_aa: CASSRTAAEAFF
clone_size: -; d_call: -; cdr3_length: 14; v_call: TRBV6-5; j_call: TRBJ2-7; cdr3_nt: TGTGCCAGCAGTAAGGGTCGAGGGCAAAGGGAGCAGTACTTC; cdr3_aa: CASSKGRGQREQYF
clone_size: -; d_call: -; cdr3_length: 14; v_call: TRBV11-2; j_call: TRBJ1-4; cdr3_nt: TGTGCCAGCAGCTCCCCAGGGTCGGGTGAAAAACTGTTTTTT; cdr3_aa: CASSSPGSGEKLFF
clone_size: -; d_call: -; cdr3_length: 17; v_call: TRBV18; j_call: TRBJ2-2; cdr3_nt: TGTGCCAGCTCACCTTCTCTTTACGGAGGGAACACCGGGGAGCTGTTTTTT; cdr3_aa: CASSPSLYGGNTGELFF
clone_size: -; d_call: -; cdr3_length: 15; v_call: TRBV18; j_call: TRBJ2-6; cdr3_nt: TGTGCCAGCTCACCAGGGGCGGCTGGGGCCAACGTCCTGACTTTC; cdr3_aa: CASSPGAAGANVLTF
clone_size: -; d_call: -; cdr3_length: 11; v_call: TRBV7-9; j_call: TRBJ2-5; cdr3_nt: TGTGCCAGCAGTCCAGGGGAGACCCAGTACTTC; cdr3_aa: CASSPGETQYF
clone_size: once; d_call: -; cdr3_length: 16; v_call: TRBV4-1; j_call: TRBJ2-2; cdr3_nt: TGCGCCAGCAGCCAAGTAACGGGGAGCGGCACCGGGGAGCTGTTTTTT; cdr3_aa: CASSQVTGSGTGELFF
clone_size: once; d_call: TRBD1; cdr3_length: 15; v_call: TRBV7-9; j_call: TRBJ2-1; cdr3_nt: TGTGCCAGCAGTCAGCCCGGGACAGGGGACAATGAGCAGTTCTTC; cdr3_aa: CASSQPGTGDNEQFF
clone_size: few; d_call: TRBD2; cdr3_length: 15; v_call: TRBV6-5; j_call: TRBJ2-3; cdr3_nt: TGTGCCAGCAGTTACTTACGGGGGGGCGCAGATACGCAGTATTTT; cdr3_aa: CASSYLRGGADTQYF
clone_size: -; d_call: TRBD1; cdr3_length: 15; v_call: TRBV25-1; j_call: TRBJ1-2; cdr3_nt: TGTGCCAGCAGTGAATGGGGACAGGGGTTCTATGGCTACACCTTC; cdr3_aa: CASSEWGQGFYGYTF
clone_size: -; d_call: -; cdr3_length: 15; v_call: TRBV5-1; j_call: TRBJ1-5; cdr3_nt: TGCGCCAGCAGTCCTGGTGGCCGAAATGGTCAGCCCCAGCATTTT; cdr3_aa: CASSPGGRNGQPQHF
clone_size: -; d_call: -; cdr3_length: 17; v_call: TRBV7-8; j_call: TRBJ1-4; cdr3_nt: TGTGCCAGCAGCCCATACCAGGGGTCCCCAACTAATGAAAAACTGTTTTTT; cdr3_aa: CASSPYQGSPTNEKLFF
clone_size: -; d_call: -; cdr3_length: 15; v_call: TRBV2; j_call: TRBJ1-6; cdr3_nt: TGTGCCAGCACCCGGACAGCTTCGCATAATTCACCCCTCCACTTT; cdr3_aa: CASTRTASHNSPLHF
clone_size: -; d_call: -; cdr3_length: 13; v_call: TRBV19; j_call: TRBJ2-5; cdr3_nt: TGTGCCGTATCGGACAGTGACCAAGAGACCCAGTACTTC; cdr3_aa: CAVSDSDQETQYF
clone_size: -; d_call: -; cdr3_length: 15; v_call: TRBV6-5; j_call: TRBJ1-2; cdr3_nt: TGTGCCAGCTCCCCATCCGTGGGGGCCAACTATGGCTACACCTTC; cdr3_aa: CASSPSVGANYGYTF
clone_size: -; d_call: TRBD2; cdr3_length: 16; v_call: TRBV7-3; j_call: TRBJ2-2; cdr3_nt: TGTGCCAGCAGCGCGACTAGCGGGGGGGCATCCGGGGAGCTGTTTTTT; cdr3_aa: CASSATSGGASGELFF
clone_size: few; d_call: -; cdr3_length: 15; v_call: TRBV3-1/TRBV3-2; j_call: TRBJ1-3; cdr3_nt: TGTGCCAGCAGCCAAGACACGGACAGTGGAAACACCATATATTTT; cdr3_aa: CASSQDTDSGNTIYF
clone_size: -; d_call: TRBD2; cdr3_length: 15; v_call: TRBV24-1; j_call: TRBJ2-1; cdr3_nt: TGTGCCACCAGTGGCGGGGGGGGTGGGAGAAATGAGCAGTTCTTC; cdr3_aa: CATSGGGGGRNEQFF
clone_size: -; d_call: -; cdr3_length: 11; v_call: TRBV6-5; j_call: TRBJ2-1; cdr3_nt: TGTGCCAGCAGTCTCTACAATGAGCAGTTCTTC; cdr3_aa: CASSLYNEQFF
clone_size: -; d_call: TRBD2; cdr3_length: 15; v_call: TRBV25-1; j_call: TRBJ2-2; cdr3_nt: TGTGCCAGCAGTGAGGACGTGGCGGGGGCCGGGGAGCTGTTTTTT; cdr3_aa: CASSEDVAGAGELFF
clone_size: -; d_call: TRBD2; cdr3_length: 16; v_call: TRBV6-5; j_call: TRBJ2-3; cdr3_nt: TGTGCCAGCAGTTACTCGGGACTAGCGGGTGGGGGTACGCAGTATTTT; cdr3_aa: CASSYSGLAGGGTQYF
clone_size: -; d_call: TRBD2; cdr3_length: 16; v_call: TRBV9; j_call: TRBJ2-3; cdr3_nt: TGTGCCAGCAGCGTAGAAGCGGGGGCGATAGGGGATACGCAGTATTTT; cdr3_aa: CASSVEAGAIGDTQYF
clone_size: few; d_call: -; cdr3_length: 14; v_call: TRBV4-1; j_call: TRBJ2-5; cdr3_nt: TGCGCCAGCTCCCGTAGGGAGGACCGAGAGACCCAGTACTTC; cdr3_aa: CASSRREDRETQYF
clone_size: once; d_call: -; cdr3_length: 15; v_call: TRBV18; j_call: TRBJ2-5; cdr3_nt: TGTGCCAGCTCCGTTAGGGGCCTAACACAAGAGACCCAGTACTTC; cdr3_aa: CASSVRGLTQETQYF
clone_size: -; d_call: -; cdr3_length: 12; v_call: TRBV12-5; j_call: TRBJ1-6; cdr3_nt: TGTGCTAGTGGCAGCGGGAGCTCACCCCTCCACTTT; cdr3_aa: CASGSGSSPLHF
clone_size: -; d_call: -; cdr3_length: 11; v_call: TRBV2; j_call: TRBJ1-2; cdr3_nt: TGTGCCAGCAGGTGGGCTACGGGCTACACCTTC; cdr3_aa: CASRWATGYTF
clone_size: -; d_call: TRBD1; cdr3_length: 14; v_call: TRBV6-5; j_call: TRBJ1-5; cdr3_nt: TGTGCCAGCAGACCCGACAGGGGCAATCAGCCCCAGCATTTT; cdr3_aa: CASRPDRGNQPQHF
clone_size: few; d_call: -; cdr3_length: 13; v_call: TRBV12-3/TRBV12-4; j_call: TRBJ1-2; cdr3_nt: TGTGCCAGCAGTTTAAGGCTTGGGGCCGGCTACACCTTC; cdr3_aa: CASSLRLGAGYTF
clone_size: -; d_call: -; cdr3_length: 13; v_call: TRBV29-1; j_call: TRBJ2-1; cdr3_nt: TGCAGCGTTGATGGGGACACTTACAATGAGCAGTTCTTC; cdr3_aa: CSVDGDTYNEQFF
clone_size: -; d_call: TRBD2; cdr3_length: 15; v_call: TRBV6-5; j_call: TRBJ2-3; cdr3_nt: TGTGCCAGCAGTTTAGCGGGGGGGCCCCCAGATACGCAGTATTTT; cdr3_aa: CASSLAGGPPDTQYF
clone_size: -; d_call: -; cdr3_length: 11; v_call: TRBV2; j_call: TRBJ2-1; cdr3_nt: TGTGCCAGACAGGGCTTCAATGAGCAGTTCTTC; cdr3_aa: CARQGFNEQFF
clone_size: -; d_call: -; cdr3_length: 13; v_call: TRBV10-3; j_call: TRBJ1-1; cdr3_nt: TGTGCCATCAGGCCCGGAGGGAGCACTGAAGCTTTCTTT; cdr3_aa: CAIRPGGSTEAFF
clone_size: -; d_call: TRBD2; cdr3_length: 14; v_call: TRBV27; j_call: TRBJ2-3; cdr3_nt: TGTGCCAGCAGTCTGAGCGGGGGGATCCATACGCAGTATTTT; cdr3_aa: CASSLSGGIHTQYF
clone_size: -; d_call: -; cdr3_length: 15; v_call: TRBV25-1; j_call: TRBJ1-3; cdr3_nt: TGTGCCAGCAGTAGCCCTATAAGCTCTGGAAACACCATATATTTT; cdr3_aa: CASSSPISSGNTIYF